These 9 T cell receptor beta chains originate from one sample sequenced in a study of a mutant IDH1 vaccine in newly diagnosed glioma. Their antigens remain unidentified. Data came from immunoSEQ multiplex PCR; TCRdb stores just in-frame clones and leaves some out. The repertoire includes 82,000 or so clones, 65% to 90% of them detected once, and approximately 2% sits in the top ten. Time point meaning: week 23, last vaccination. Each vaccine dose was 300 ug of mutant IDH1 20-mer peptide, with topical imiquimod. Material: PBMCs, obtained from a glioma patient whose treatment included an IDH1 peptide vaccine. The receptors derive from a young man with glioma. Some clones in this sample may be carry-over from other donors' samples.

The gene calls are TRBV6-6 and TRBJ1-5; 7 bases map to TRBD1. V dropped 7 bases and J dropped 0; count of bases not matched to a gene: 6. CDR3 length: 15 residues. Per germline, CDR1 MNHNY and CDR2 SVGAGI (reference sequence). CDR3 in amino acids: CASTRDSYSNQPQHF. The DNA for the CDR3 is TGTGCCAGCACCCGGGACAGCTATAGCAATCAGCCCCAGCATTTT.

The J gene is TRBJ1-5, the V gene TRBV6-1, with D possibly TRBD1 on 5 matching bases. The CDR3 is made up of 20 amino acids. CDR1 MNHNS and CDR2 SASEGT come from the germline V gene. Trimming removed 1 base from V and 0 bases from J, with 22 bases in between. CDR3 amino acids: CASSEVFVGLTGYSNQPQHF. CDR3 in DNA: TGTGCCAGCAGTGAAGTTTTTGTTGGGTTAACAGGTTATAGCAATCAGCCCCAGCATTTT.

The CDR3 coding sequence is TGCGCCAGCAGTCCTGGACTAGTTGGGAATGAGCAGTTCTTC. Translation: CASSPGLVGNEQFF. The chain recombines TRBV10-2 with TRBJ2-1; 7 bases agree with TRBD2. The junction had 8 bases not matched to a gene; V was cut back by 5 bases and J by 7 bases. The CDR3 runs to 14 residues. Germline V gives CDR1 WSHSY, CDR2 SAAADI.

In its sample, this clone was seen a few times. This chain uses TRBV6-5 with TRBJ1-1, with D possibly TRBD1 on 5 matching bases. Per the germline V gene, CDR1 is MNHEY and CDR2 is SVGAGI. This CDR3 is built from 15 residues. The V end lost 3 bases, the J end lost 6 bases, and 17 bases lay between the germline ends. For the CDR3, the DNA is TGTGCCAGCAGTTATCATGGGGATAAGGGGTCTGAAGCTTTCTTT. This sequence encodes CASSYHGDKGSEAFF.

The chain carries TRBV4-2 and TRBJ1-4; the match to TRBD1 covers 7 bases. The CDR3 is made up of 14 amino acids. The junction had 7 bases not matched to a gene; V was cut back by 4 bases and J by 8 bases. CDR1 is LGHNA, CDR2 YNFKEQ, per germline. CDR3 bases: TGTGCCAGCAGCCCGAAGAGGGGGCTCGAAAAACTGTTTTTT. Amino acid sequence: CASSPKRGLEKLFF.

V gene TRBV7-8 combines with J gene TRBJ1-3; the D is unclear. V was pared by 1 base and J by 0 bases, with 10 bases between. This CDR3 has 16 amino acids. The V gene's germline CDR1 is SGHVS and CDR2 FQNEAQ. CDR3 region: CASSLEEGRSGNTIYF. In nucleotides, the CDR3 is TGTGCCAGCAGCTTAGAAGAAGGACGCTCTGGAAACACCATATATTTT.

This clone was counted only a few times. The chain joins TRBV20-1 to TRBJ2-7; D ambiguous. Germline CDR1 DFQATT, CDR2 SNEGSKA (reference sequence). CDR3 size: 11 residues. The CDR3: CSLKVHYEQYF. DNA of the CDR3: TGCAGCCTTAAGGTCCACTACGAGCAGTACTTC.

The table lists this clone with a count of one. This chain joins TRBV5-4 and TRBJ2-3, with a tentative D call TRBD2 (6 bases). Germline assignment: CDR1 SGHNT and CDR2 YYREEE (reference sequence). Trimming took off 2 bases at V and 1 base at J, with 14 bases between the two ends. CDR3 length: 16 residues. The CDR3 reads CASSFLAPGGTDTQYF. In DNA, the CDR3 is TGTGCCAGCAGCTTCCTAGCGCCTGGGGGCACAGATACGCAGTATTTT. Filled out from reference TRBV5-4 and TRBJ2-3, the complete variable domain reads ETGVTQSPTHLIKTRGQQVTLRCSSQSGHNTVSWYQQALGQGPQFIFQYYREEENGRGNFPPRFSGLQFPNYSSELNVNALELDDSALYLCASSFLAPGGTDTQYFGPGTRLTVL.

The rearrangement uses TRBV5-6 and TRBJ2-7; 9 bases map to TRBD1. Per germline, CDR1 SGHDT and CDR2 YYEEEE. V lost 3 bases and J lost 3; bases outside the gene matches: 4. The CDR3 runs 14 residues. The CDR3 nucleotides are TGTGCCAGCAGCTCCGGGACAGGGCACTACGAGCAGTACTTC. Translation: CASSSGTGHYEQYF.